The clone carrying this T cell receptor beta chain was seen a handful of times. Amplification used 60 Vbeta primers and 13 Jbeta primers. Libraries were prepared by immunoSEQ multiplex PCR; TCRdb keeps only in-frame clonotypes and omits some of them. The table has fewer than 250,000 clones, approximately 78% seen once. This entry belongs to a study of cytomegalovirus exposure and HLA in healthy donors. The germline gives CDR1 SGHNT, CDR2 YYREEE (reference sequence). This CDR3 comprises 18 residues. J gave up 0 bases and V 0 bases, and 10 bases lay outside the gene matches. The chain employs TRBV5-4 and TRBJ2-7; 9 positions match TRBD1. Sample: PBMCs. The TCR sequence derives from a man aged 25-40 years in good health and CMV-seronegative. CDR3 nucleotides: TGTGCCAGCAGCTTGGTTTTGGGACAGGGTGGGAGCTCCTACGAGCAGTACTTC. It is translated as CASSLVLGQGGSSYEQYF. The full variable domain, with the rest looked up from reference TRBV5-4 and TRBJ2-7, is ETGVTQSPTHLIKTRGQQVTLRCSSQSGHNTVSWYQQALGQGPQFIFQYYREEENGRGNFPPRFSGLQFPNYSSELNVNALELDDSALYLCASSLVLGQGGSSYEQYFGPGTRLTVT.